Listed below are T cell receptor beta chains from one sample, sequenced in a study of shared clonotypes between healthy human individuals. TCRdb's table, derived via immunoSEQ multiplex PCR, lists solely in-frame clones and lacks some. The sample lists 1 million to 1.2 million clones, 77% seen once, with about 0.89% in the top ten. The source material was memory CD4+ T cells from PBMCs. The source of these receptors is a man younger than 35 in good health. Some clones in this sample may be carry-over from other donors' samples. CDR3s leave out the opening cysteine and the closing phenylalanine or tryptophan. Fields, in order: J gene, V gene, CDR3 protein.

j_call: TRBJ2-1; v_call: TRBV2; cdr3_aa: ASRTSVYNEQF
j_call: TRBJ1-1; v_call: TRBV18; cdr3_aa: ASSPRTVFEAF
j_call: TRBJ2-2; v_call: TRBV7-9; cdr3_aa: ASSPRTSSYTGELF
j_call: TRBJ1-5; v_call: TRBV30; cdr3_aa: AWSPGWGEGQPQH
j_call: TRBJ1-4; v_call: TRBV5-6; cdr3_aa: ASSLWAQGTSEKLF
j_call: TRBJ2-7; v_call: TRBV7-9; cdr3_aa: ASGAQLWEQY
j_call: TRBJ2-2; v_call: TRBV4-2; cdr3_aa: ASSPGLADPGELF
j_call: TRBJ1-1; v_call: TRBV28; cdr3_aa: ASSLQGAGNTEAF
j_call: TRBJ2-2; v_call: TRBV5-1; cdr3_aa: ASSLVSDTGELF
j_call: TRBJ2-2; v_call: TRBV9; cdr3_aa: ASSPDDLRRPELF